This is a list of T cell receptor beta chains from one sample in a study of human T cells and chemical hapten exposure. TCRdb reprocessed the RACE reads with MiXCR, giving one entry per CDR3 protein. The sample shows about 380,000 distinct CDR3 sequences, approximately 5% of them seen only once. Sequencing used whole blood, obtained in connection with sensitization to the hapten diphenylcyclopropenone (DPC). These receptors were taken from a woman between 45 and 60 years old with alopecia areata. Some clones in this sample may be carry-over from other donors' samples. The CDR3 runs from the conserved cysteine through the conserved F or W. The D gene is left open where the match is weak. Some rows have no size entry. The others give once, few or many, or a class for an expanded clone.

j_call v_call d_call clone_size cdr3_aa
TRBJ2-1 TRBV7-9 TRBD2 . CASSFGGALNEQFF
TRBJ2-7 TRBV27 TRBD1 many CASFSDRGLGEQYF
TRBJ2-5 TRBV4-2 TRBD1 many CASQMAGTGLQETQYF
TRBJ1-1 TRBV2 TRBD1 . CARATGLTEAFF
TRBJ2-1 TRBV3-1 TRBD2 . CASSPSGGLASDEQFF
TRBJ1-6 TRBV7-9 . many CASSLGLAGRREDSPLHF
TRBJ1-5 TRBV3-1 . . CASSYGNGNQPQHF
TRBJ1-6 TRBV5-1 . . CASTRTDYNSPLHF
TRBJ2-3 TRBV20-1 TRBD2 many CSALPPWVAGVQDTQYF
TRBJ2-5 TRBV21-1 . few CASSKERGRQETQYF
TRBJ2-3 TRBV20-1 . few CSAKRESSTDTQYF
TRBJ1-5 TRBV10-3 . few CAISDQALSNQPQHF
TRBJ2-1 TRBV20-1 . few CSASRSSSLLRNEQFF
TRBJ2-3 TRBV7-2 TRBD2 many CASSLVSGGRAGDTQYF
TRBJ2-3 TRBV5-5 TRBD1 few CASSLKDRRSTDTQYF
TRBJ1-2 TRBV5-6 . many CASSRKGRLDYGYTF
TRBJ1-2 TRBV20-1 TRBD1 many CSALRTGGYGYTF
TRBJ2-1 TRBV21-1 . . CATYRATYEQFF
TRBJ1-5 TRBV6-1 . many CASSERGQPQHF
TRBJ2-4 TRBV5-4 . . CASSSDIAKNIQYF
TRBJ1-1 TRBV2 . . CASSETENTEAFF
TRBJ1-2 TRBV5-5 TRBD1 many CASSSTGGSFYGYTF
TRBJ2-3 TRBV20-1 . many CSATLADTDTQYF
TRBJ2-7 TRBV4-1 . . CASSQEPGIGFEQYF
TRBJ1-1 TRBV7-2 . few CASSLELAEAFF
TRBJ2-1 TRBV6-2/TRBV6-3 TRBD2 many CASVAGAGEQFF
TRBJ2-7 TRBV13 TRBD2 few CASSSNSGRAYEQYF
TRBJ1-5 TRBV12-3/TRBV12-4 TRBD1 many CASSLKGQGDQPQHF
TRBJ1-1 TRBV6-1 TRBD1 few CASSVDRVNTEAFF
TRBJ2-1 TRBV6-2/TRBV6-3 TRBD2 many CASFASGGSGNEQFF
TRBJ1-4 TRBV4-3 . many CASSQDGRRGDEKLFF
TRBJ2-3 TRBV9 . many CASSVEPTDTQYF
TRBJ2-5 TRBV3-1 . many CASSQGGKETQYF
TRBJ2-6 TRBV6-2/TRBV6-3 TRBD1 many CASSPGQGAVGANVLTF
TRBJ2-2 TRBV29-1 . . CSVDGRGSAGELFF
TRBJ1-1 TRBV18 TRBD1 many CASFSRTGPNTEAFF
TRBJ2-3 TRBV12-3/TRBV12-4 . few CASRPDRSTDTQYF
TRBJ1-5 TRBV5-5 . few CASSLGPGPPGNQPQHF
TRBJ1-2 TRBV16 . many CASSHMEGYTF
TRBJ2-1 TRBV24-1 TRBD2 many CATSDPSGRAGDEQFF
TRBJ2-1 TRBV7-9 TRBD2 many CASRTTSGRDNEQFF
TRBJ2-3 TRBV7-9 TRBD2 . CASSFAAGGLADTQYF
TRBJ2-3 TRBV7-9 TRBD1 . CASINGDRGTDTQYF
TRBJ1-1 TRBV20-1 . many CSARGGALSNTEAFF
TRBJ1-4 TRBV11-2 TRBD1 many CASSFERQGPLHNEKLFF
TRBJ1-5 TRBV12-3/TRBV12-4 . many CASSGVGGNQPQHF
TRBJ2-3 TRBV7-2 TRBD1 few CASSRDSFTDTQYF
TRBJ2-7 TRBV28 . . CASSSQGGSILYEQYF
TRBJ2-7 TRBV7-9 TRBD2 many CASNRGLATYEQYF
TRBJ2-7 TRBV7-8 . many CASSLTDAYEQYF
TRBJ2-1 TRBV7-2 . few CASSVTGLARDEQFF
TRBJ2-3 TRBV7-9 . many CASFGPSTDTQYF
TRBJ2-3 TRBV2 . few CASSVNRGGADTQYF
TRBJ1-1 TRBV6-1 . few CASSGTALGTEAFF